The rows below give T cell receptor beta chains drawn from one sample of a study of T cell changes during pregnancy in multiple sclerosis. Sequenced by immunoSEQ multiplex PCR; TCRdb stores in-frame clones only, minus some. This table holds around 57,000 clones, 85% to 95% found once. This specimen consisted of CD4+ T cells from peripheral blood mononuclear cells, obtained in the third trimester of pregnancy. The source of these receptors is a female donor with multiple sclerosis, enrolled in a pregnancy study. Both conserved end residues are part of each CDR3. Each record gives: J gene, V gene, CDR3 protein.

J: TRBJ2-2
V: TRBV5-4
CDR3: CASSAGLVQTTGELFF

J: TRBJ1-2
V: TRBV27
CDR3: CASRTRTGDYGYTF

J: TRBJ2-3
V: TRBV9
CDR3: CASSAKPGTGRADTQYF

J: TRBJ2-7
V: TRBV7-9
CDR3: CASSTGTSFLEQYF

J: TRBJ2-1
V: TRBV5-1
CDR3: CASSLTGTNSYNEQFF

J: TRBJ2-7
V: TRBV27
CDR3: CASSMSGGAPYEQYF

J: TRBJ2-7
V: TRBV5-6
CDR3: CASSFTSGTAFAYEQYF

J: TRBJ2-7
V: TRBV7-4
CDR3: CASSWDWTSGGYEQYF

J: TRBJ1-5
V: TRBV25-1
CDR3: CASSGSLGREPQHF

J: TRBJ2-7
V: TRBV4-2
CDR3: CASSQDQGRGQPYEQYF

J: TRBJ2-2
V: TRBV5-4
CDR3: CASSLEAYSGELFF

J: TRBJ2-2
V: TRBV6-1
CDR3: CASSGQGASGELFF

J: TRBJ2-3
V: TRBV5-1
CDR3: CASSLREADTQYF

J: TRBJ2-2
V: TRBV15
CDR3: CATSREAGENTGELFF

J: TRBJ1-1
V: TRBV27
CDR3: CASSLRAVLNTEAFF

J: TRBJ2-5
V: TRBV25-1
CDR3: CASSARTGGGETQYF

J: TRBJ1-1
V: TRBV2
CDR3: CASSGGGNTEAFF

J: TRBJ2-2
V: TRBV13
CDR3: CASSPRDRGFTGELFF

J: TRBJ1-4
V: TRBV5-6
CDR3: CASSLFGTGMGEKLFF

J: TRBJ2-7
V: TRBV25-1
CDR3: CASRNRDRGGEQYF

J: TRBJ2-5
V: TRBV19
CDR3: CASSLGQQETQYF

J: TRBJ2-5
V: TRBV7-3
CDR3: CASSLKRGETQYF

J: TRBJ2-1
V: TRBV5-1
CDR3: CASMATGRYNEQFF

J: TRBJ1-1
V: TRBV6-5
CDR3: CASSTSGVRTEAFF

J: TRBJ2-7
V: TRBV29-1
CDR3: CSVRRGSGEQYF

J: TRBJ1-2
V: TRBV19
CDR3: CASSGKRTGYGYTF

J: TRBJ2-7
V: TRBV27
CDR3: CASKRTGSYEQYF